A single T cell receptor beta chain is shown here with its context. Its antigen is currently unknown. The repertoire was sequenced with immunoSEQ multiplex PCR; TCRdb's copy has only in-frame clones and lacks some. The sample lists just over 8,500 clones, 65% to 90% occurring once. The CDR3 is 16 amino acids. CDR1 is MGHRA and CDR2 is YSYEKL in the germline V gene. V lost 3 bases and J lost 4, with 19 bases in between. The entry originates in a study of T cell clonotyping in hematopoietic cell transplantation. Study-level results: Few recipient clonotypes overlapped donors; over 95% were de novo at given depth. Broader posttransplant TCR repertoire diversity was predicted by graft donor and pretransplant recipient Inverse Simpson Index values. Pathologically expanded recipient clonotypes increased progressively from day 30 to day 180 as diversity fell.

Blood collection times were about day -28 and days 30, 100, 180 posttransplant. The sample in question was PBMCs, obtained 180 days after allogeneic stem cell transplant. V is TRBV4-1 and J is TRBJ2-7, with D possibly TRBD1 on 6 matching bases. This receptor was obtained from a female patient younger than 45 who had an allogeneic stem cell transplant, so the T cells may come from the graft donor. Some clones in this sample may be carry-over from other donors' samples. The CDR3 DNA follows: TGCGCCAGCAGCCAGGGGCTCGGGACAACTATTTACGAGCAGTACTTC. Its protein is CASSQGLGTTIYEQYF.